These 9 T cell receptor beta chains were all obtained from the same sample, sequenced in a study of untreated major depressive disorder. Generated by immunoSEQ multiplex PCR, the TCRdb table keeps only in-frame clones and is missing some. The sample has some 20,000 clones, about 87% seen once; the top ten hold 4.5% to 6.5%. Sequences were obtained from CD4+ T cells from PBMCs. These receptors all stem from a woman in her twenties or thirties in good health.

The chain carries TRBV18 and TRBJ2-1; D ambiguous. This CDR3 spans 13 amino acids. From germline, CDR1 is KGHSH and CDR2 LQKENI. Trimming removed 3 bases from V and 8 bases from J, with 11 bases in between. The CDR3, as DNA: TGTGCCAGCTCACCCAGGTTGGTGGATGAGCAGTTCTTC. This codes for CASSPRLVDEQFF.

The chain joins TRBV7-7 to TRBJ1-1; no clear D gene. Germline assignment: CDR1 SSHAT and CDR2 FNYEAQ (reference sequence). V was trimmed by 2 bases and J by 1 base, leaving 5 bases between them. The CDR3 has 13 amino acids. CDR3 region: CASSLSSNTEAFF. CDR3 sequence (DNA): TGTGCCAGCAGCTTATCGTCGAACACTGAAGCTTTCTTT.

V gene TRBV6-1 combines with J gene TRBJ2-6; D unclear. CDR3 length equals 13 residues. Trimming left V 6 bases short and J 0 bases short, with 3 bases between. Germline CDR1 reads MNHNS; CDR2 reads SASEGT. In DNA, the CDR3 is TGTGCCAGCAGGGACTCTGGGGCCAACGTCCTGACTTTC. Amino acids: CASRDSGANVLTF.

This rearrangement joins TRBV7-6 to TRBJ1-3; 7 bases are a match to TRBD1. Per the germline V gene, CDR1 is SGHVS and CDR2 is FNYEAQ. The ends lost 1 base at V and 0 bases at J; junction bases unmatched: 15. This CDR3 contains 20 residues. The CDR3 loop reads CASSLVDRAAPGFSGNTIYF. As DNA, the CDR3 is TGTGCCAGCAGCTTAGTAGACAGGGCCGCACCGGGTTTCTCTGGAAACACCATATATTTT.

The CDR3 region is CATSRDPGSGANVLTF. As DNA, the CDR3 is TGTGCCACCAGCAGAGATCCAGGGTCCGGGGCCAACGTCCTGACTTTC. V usage is TRBV15 and J usage is TRBJ2-6, with D perhaps TRBD1 (5 bases). Deletions cut 0 bases from V and 4 bases from J, with 10 bases between. CDR3 length equals 16 residues. Germline assignment: CDR1 LNHNV and CDR2 YYDKDF (reference sequence).

This chain joins TRBV5-1 and TRBJ1-5, with TRBD1 matching over 7 bases. Germline trimming cut 0 bases from V and 11 bases from J; bases unmatched to any gene: 8. CDR3 length equals 14 residues. The germline gives CDR1 SGHRS, CDR2 YFSETQ. The CDR3 reads CASSLDGGTGAQHF. CDR3 sequence (DNA): TGCGCCAGCAGCTTGGATGGGGGCACAGGGGCCCAGCATTTT.

In this sample, this clone turned up a few times. This chain joins TRBV5-1 and TRBJ2-7; 7 nucleotides align to TRBD2. The CDR3 loop spans 18 amino acids. J gave up 0 bases and V 4 bases, and 16 bases lay outside the gene matches. Germline assignment: CDR1 SGHRS and CDR2 YFSETQ. CDR3 protein: CASSVNKVGAGFSYEQYF. CDR3 DNA sequence: TGCGCCAGCAGCGTGAATAAAGTCGGAGCGGGGTTCTCCTACGAGCAGTACTTC.

V and J are TRBV5-1 and TRBJ2-3, with 11 bases aligning to TRBD2. Germline assignment: CDR1 SGHRS and CDR2 YFSETQ. The CDR3 extends over 16 amino acids. The J segment lost 0 bases and the V segment lost 4 bases, leaving 4 bases of the junction unmatched. The CDR3 protein is CASSQGLAASTDTQYF. The CDR3 nucleotides are TGCGCCAGCAGCCAGGGACTAGCGGCTAGCACAGATACGCAGTATTTT.

The chain has TRBV5-4 and TRBJ1-4, with 12 bases identical to TRBD1. The CDR3 loop spans 15 amino acids. Unmatched junction bases numbered 4, after V lost 2 bases and J lost 8 bases. Germline CDR1 and CDR2: SGHNT and YYREEE (reference sequence). The CDR3 nucleotides are TGTGCCAGCAGCTTTTCCGGGACAGGGGGCGAAAAACTGTTTTTT. Translation gives CASSFSGTGGEKLFF.